This T cell receptor (beta chain) stems from a study of T cell responses to AZD1222 COVID-19 vaccine. Sequencing used immunoSEQ multiplex PCR; TCRdb keeps in-frame clones, though not all of them. The table records about 85,000 clones, around 93% of them present only once. Worth noting for this clone: Its antigen is currently unknown.

The CDR3 has 18 residues. V gave up 5 bases and J gave up 6 bases, with 25 bases separating them. Germline CDR1 and CDR2: SGHVS and FNYEAQ. Study findings and constraints: Distributed over spike, vaccine-associated CD4 TCRs predominated at 160-218 and 743-854. Donor demographics were predominantly white British with a female majority; clonal diversity may be underestimated. Without day 14 samples, only post-peak T cell repertoires were studied.

The sequence came from an adult who received the AZD1222 COVID-19 vaccine. The sequences come from peripheral blood, collected 28 days after the second AZD1222 dose. The chain recombines TRBV7-6 with TRBJ2-2, with TRBD1 as a possible D gene (6 bases). The CDR3 sequence: CASSRQRLGTRVAGELFF. For the CDR3, the DNA is TGTGCCAGCAGCCGACAAAGACTTGGGACAAGGGTTGCCGGGGAGCTGTTTTTT. Full variable domain (outside the CDR3, taken from reference TRBV7-6 and TRBJ2-2): GAGVSQSPRYKVTKRGQDVALRCDPISGHVSLYWYRQALGQGPEFLTYFNYEAQQDKSGLPNDRFSAERPEGSISTLTIQRTEQRDSAMYRCASSRQRLGTRVAGELFFGEGSRLTVL.